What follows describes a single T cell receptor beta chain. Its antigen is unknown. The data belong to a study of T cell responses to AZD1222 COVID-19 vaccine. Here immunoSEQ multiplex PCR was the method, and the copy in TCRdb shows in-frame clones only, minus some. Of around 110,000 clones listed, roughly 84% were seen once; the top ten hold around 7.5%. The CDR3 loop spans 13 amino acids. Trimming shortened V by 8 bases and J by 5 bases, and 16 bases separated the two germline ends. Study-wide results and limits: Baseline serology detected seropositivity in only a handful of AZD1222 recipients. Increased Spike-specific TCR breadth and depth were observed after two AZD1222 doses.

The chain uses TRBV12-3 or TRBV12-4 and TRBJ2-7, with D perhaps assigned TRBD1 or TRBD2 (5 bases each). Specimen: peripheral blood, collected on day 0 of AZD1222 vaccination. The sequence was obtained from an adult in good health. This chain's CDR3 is CASRWGYLNEQYF. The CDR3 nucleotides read TGTGCCAGCCGTTGGGGGTATTTAAACGAGCAGTACTTC.